This TCR beta chain was obtained from a study of PD-1 blockade in classical Hodgkin lymphoma. Study outcomes and limitations: Complete responders showed a baseline diversity that resembled the diversity of newly diagnosed patients. By C4D1, CD4+ diversity increased significantly, especially in complete responders. Newly diagnosed patients were reported to start with lower TCR diversity than healthy donors.

The table came from immunoSEQ multiplex PCR; TCRdb's copy has only in-frame clones and leaves some out. Among about 110,000 clones listed, 89% were seen once. CDR1 and CDR2 (germline): PRHDT, FYEKMQ (reference sequence). This CDR3 is built from 17 residues. After removal of 4 bases from V and 5 bases from J, the junction contained 14 bases not matched to a gene. As regards this clone: Its antigen is not known.

Brentuximab vedotin exposure varied among the patients, all of whom had relapsed after autologous stem cell transplantation. This sequence was found in a human donor with classical Hodgkin lymphoma. The V and J genes are TRBV13 and TRBJ2-1; 7 nucleotides align to TRBD1. Sequenced material: peripheral blood mononuclear cells (PBMCs), taken before the second cycle of nivolumab. CDR3 protein: CASSWGPLRGQNNEQFF. The CDR3 DNA follows: TGTGCCAGCAGCTGGGGCCCTTTACGGGGACAGAACAATGAGCAGTTCTTC. Together with reference TRBV13 and TRBJ2-1, the CDR3 gives the full variable domain: AAGVIQSPRHLIKEKRETATLKCYPIPRHDTVYWYQQGPGQDPQFLISFYEKMQSDKGSIPDRFSAQQFSDYHSELNMSSLELGDSALYFCASSWGPLRGQNNEQFFGPGTRLTVL.